The next 9 T cell receptor beta chains were all read from a single sample in a study of T cell responses to AZD1222 COVID-19 vaccine. Generated by immunoSEQ multiplex PCR, the TCRdb table keeps only in-frame clones and is missing some. The repertoire holds around 100,000 clones, with 80% to 95% as singletons. Material: peripheral blood, obtained on day 0 of AZD1222 vaccination. These receptor sequences come from an adult in good health.

The chain joins TRBV21-1 to TRBJ2-7; the D segment call TRBD2 is taken from the table without a DNA check. TRBV21-1 is described as a pseudogene. The CDR3 totals 15 residues. The CDR3 region has the DNA TGTGCCAGCAGCCCTTCTCTAGCGGGAGTGAACGAGCAGTACTTC. Its translation is CASSPSLAGVNEQYF.

CDR3 in amino acids: CASGQGGTEAFF. Written as DNA, the CDR3 is TGTGCCAGCGGACAGGGTGGGACTGAAGCTTTCTTT. The V call is TRBV28, the J call TRBJ1-1, with 8 bases identical to TRBD1. The CDR3 contains 12 residues. J was trimmed by 5 bases and V by 8 bases; bases with no gene match: 4. Germline assignment: CDR1 MDHEN and CDR2 SYDVKM.

This sequence joins TRBV28 and TRBJ2-3; 13 positions agree with TRBD2. Losses at the gene ends were 7 bases for V and 4 bases for J; bases not matched to a gene: 8. The CDR3 is made up of 16 amino acids. The germline V gene encodes CDR1 MDHEN and CDR2 SYDVKM. CDR3 nucleotide sequence: TGTGCCAGCACTAAGACTAGCGGGAGGACGGCAGATACGCAGTATTTT. Translated: CASTKTSGRTADTQYF.

The rearrangement links TRBV18 to TRBJ2-7, with 7 bases identical to TRBD2. The CDR3 is 13 amino acids. Germline assignment: CDR1 KGHSH and CDR2 LQKENI. V dropped 2 bases and J dropped 4; count of bases not matched to a gene: 2. DNA of the CDR3: TGTGCCAGCTCACCAGCTAGCGGTTACGAGCAGTACTTC. Translation: CASSPASGYEQYF. The full variable domain, in which reference TRBV18 and TRBJ2-7 provide the parts outside the CDR3, is NAGVMQNPRHLVRRRGQEARLRCSPMKGHSHVYWYRQLPEEGLKFMVYLQKENIIDESGMPKERFSAEFPKEGPSILRIQQVVRGDSAAYFCASSPASGYEQYFGPGTRLTVT.

This clone was counted a few times. Other DNA sequences within the sample encode an identical CDR3. V gene TRBV7-3 combines with J gene TRBJ2-3; D is uncertain. The CDR3 runs to 13 residues. Germline V gene lookup returns CDR1 SGHTA and CDR2 FQGTGA. Between the trimmed V and J ends, which lost 1 base and 4 bases, there was a span of 6 bases. CDR3 DNA: TGTGCCAGCAGCTTAAGTGGGTCAGATACGCAGTATTTT. The encoded protein is CASSLSGSDTQYF.

This clone was recorded once. The rearrangement uses TRBV28 and TRBJ2-5; no definite D call. The V and J ends lost 2 bases and 3 bases respectively, with 7 bases between them. There are 13 residues in the CDR3. The germline V gene encodes CDR1 MDHEN and CDR2 SYDVKM. The CDR3 protein is CASSLGNEETQYF. The CDR3, as DNA: TGTGCCAGCAGTTTAGGGAATGAAGAGACCCAGTACTTC.

The chain recombines TRBV6-1 with TRBJ1-2; 9 bases align to TRBD1. Losses at the gene ends were 3 bases for V and 2 bases for J; bases not matched to a gene: 4. This CDR3 spans 15 amino acids. Germline V CDR1 and CDR2: MNHNS, SASEGT. Written as DNA, the CDR3 is TGTGCCAGCAGTGAGGTAGGGACAGGGAACTATGGCTACACCTTC. Translated: CASSEVGTGNYGYTF.

V and J are TRBV18 and TRBJ1-3, with 8 positions matching TRBD1. V gave up 3 bases and J gave up 4 bases; unmatched junction bases: 11. The CDR3 totals 17 residues. Germline V lookup: CDR1 KGHSH, CDR2 LQKENI. The DNA for the CDR3 is TGTGCCAGCTCACCCCCGACGACAGGGGCGAGCGGAAACACCATATATTTT. Its protein product is CASSPPTTGASGNTIYF. Using reference TRBV18 and TRBJ1-3 for the parts outside the CDR3, the full variable domain is NAGVMQNPRHLVRRRGQEARLRCSPMKGHSHVYWYRQLPEEGLKFMVYLQKENIIDESGMPKERFSAEFPKEGPSILRIQQVVRGDSAAYFCASSPPTTGASGNTIYFGEGSWLTVV.

The chain is built from TRBV6-5 and TRBJ2-2; no clear D. Trimming removed 0 bases from V and 2 bases from J, with 10 bases in between. CDR1 and CDR2 (germline): MNHEY, SVGAGI. The CDR3 has 16 amino acids. In DNA, the CDR3 is TGTGCCAGCAGTTACTCGACCTCACTTAACACCGGGGAGCTGTTTTTT. Its translation is CASSYSTSLNTGELFF.